This T cell receptor beta chain was recorded in a study of cytomegalovirus exposure and HLA in healthy donors. Whole-study findings and limits: Among TCR sequences, most were rare, though some public TCRs appeared in many donors. On later analysis, the bulk of CMV-associated TCR beta chains appeared to be HLA-restricted. Among donors in an Asian-associated ancestry cluster, a later analysis reportedly found fewer N-insertions than the approximately 670-donor mean.

This clone was counted between two and nine times. Its antigen is undetermined. PCR used 60 Vbeta primers and 13 Jbeta primers. Profiling relied on immunoSEQ multiplex PCR, and the TCRdb table lists in-frame clones only, not all of them. This sample has some 190,000 clones; about 77% occur once, and the top ten carry roughly 2.5%. The sequence derives from a woman in her twenties or thirties in good health and CMV-seropositive. The specimen was PBMCs.

CDR3 protein: CSVEGDRGREQFF. The DNA for the CDR3 is TGCAGCGTTGAAGGGGACAGGGGTAGGGAGCAGTTCTTC. The J gene is TRBJ2-1, the V gene TRBV29-1, with 10 bases identical to TRBD1. V was clipped by 1 base and J by 10 bases; unmatched bases: 4. The CDR3 extends over 13 amino acids. Germline V gives CDR1 SQVTM, CDR2 ANQGSEA.